A selection of T cell receptor beta chains follows, all from one sample in a study of blood T cell repertoires in COVID-19. Measured with immunoSEQ multiplex PCR; TCRdb has only the in-frame clones, and not every one. The repertoire includes more than 150,000 clones, 70% to 90% of them detected once, and roughly 9.2% sits in the top ten. Sequences were obtained from peripheral blood. These receptors all come from a woman of 80 years or more with acute or convalescent COVID-19. CDR3s include the opening cysteine and the closing phenylalanine or tryptophan. Rows may omit the clone size; those that give it use once, few, many or a size class.

V	length	size	J	CDR3
TRBV5-5	15	NA	TRBJ2-1	CASSRPGTGYNEQFF
TRBV24-1	13	NA	TRBJ1-2	CATSDSDRDGYTF
TRBV19	13	NA	TRBJ2-1	CASSIGTSNEQFF
TRBV10-3	13	NA	TRBJ1-6	CAISETGDSPLHF
TRBV18	15	NA	TRBJ2-3	CASSPSGQGTDTQYF
TRBV7-9	12	NA	TRBJ2-7	CASSRTSYEQYF
TRBV19	14	NA	TRBJ1-2	CASSIGRENYGYTF
TRBV18	13	NA	TRBJ1-1	CASSRGANTEAFF
TRBV21-1	18	NA	TRBJ1-1	CASSPRDYNRGLNTEAFF
TRBV24-1	15	NA	TRBJ2-2	CATSDTGGMAGELFF
TRBV5-1	15	NA	TRBJ1-2	CASSLRTGANYGYTF
TRBV5-5	15	NA	TRBJ2-1	CASSPLAGGYNEQFF
TRBV4-3	14	NA	TRBJ1-6	CASSQGRDNSPLHF
TRBV5-4	15	NA	TRBJ2-7	CASSYSSGGTEEQYF
TRBV6-5	13	NA	TRBJ1-1	CASSLQGATEAFF
TRBV20-1	12	NA	TRBJ2-4	CSASPQGYIQYF
TRBV4-3	14	NA	TRBJ1-1	CASSQGVASQEAFF
TRBV23-1	13	NA	TRBJ1-5	CASSPPSNQPQHF
TRBV29-1	16	once	TRBJ2-2	CSVEDPRGVNTGELFF
TRBV9	12	few	TRBJ2-3	CASSPHFSAQYF
TRBV4-2	14	NA	TRBJ2-3	CASSQELATDTQYF
TRBV19	15	NA	TRBJ1-4	CASSSQDRGNEKLFF
TRBV11-1	16	NA	TRBJ2-1	CASSLWEGRSYNEQFF
TRBV7-9	15	NA	TRBJ1-1	CASSLRTGLNTEAFF
TRBV6-5	14	NA	TRBJ2-5	CASRFGPSGETQYF
TRBV4-3	13	NA	TRBJ2-5	CASSQSLRETQYF
TRBV2	13	NA	TRBJ1-5	CASSNRESQPQHF
TRBV4-3	15	NA	TRBJ2-1	CASSQARGTYNEQFF
TRBV4-3	15	NA	TRBJ2-2	CASSQVQGGTGELFF
TRBV18	13	NA	TRBJ1-2	CASSRGTGAGYTF
TRBV7-2	15	once	TRBJ2-1	CASSLASGKGSEQFF
TRBV2	11	NA	TRBJ1-2	CASSQQGANTF
TRBV5-6	15	NA	TRBJ1-4	CASRLRRGVGEKLFF
TRBV29-1	11	NA	TRBJ2-3	CSGTRGDTQYF
TRBV7-6	16	few	TRBJ1-1	CASSLDRGQPNTEAFF
TRBV6-5	13	NA	TRBJ2-7	CASTPGGQHEQYF
TRBV27	13	NA	TRBJ1-1	CASSQTGNTEAFF
TRBV7-9	15	few	TRBJ2-3	CASIPARGRTDTQYF
TRBV19	14	NA	TRBJ1-1	CASKSWERGTEAFF
TRBV18	14	NA	TRBJ2-1	CASSPGGRPDEQFF
TRBV7-2	15	NA	TRBJ2-7	CASSQTGALSYEQYF
TRBV2	16	NA	TRBJ1-6	CASSPAQGPLVAGLHF
TRBV6-4	13	NA	TRBJ2-7	CASSRTGLAEQYF